The 13 T cell receptor beta chains in this list originate from one sample, sequenced in a study of T cell responses to AZD1222 COVID-19 vaccine. The data were produced by immunoSEQ multiplex PCR, yet TCRdb's version contains in-frame clones alone and is incomplete. This sample has approximately 150,000 clones, with 89% found just once. The specimen comprised peripheral blood, sampled on day 0 of AZD1222 vaccination. The receptors were sampled from an adult in good health.

V usage is TRBV5-4 and J usage is TRBJ2-7, with 8 bases identical to TRBD2. J was trimmed by 1 base and V by 4 bases; bases with no gene match: 7. Germline loops: CDR1 SGHNT, CDR2 YYREEE (reference sequence). This CDR3 contains 15 residues. CDR3 residues: CASSRPTSGSYEQYF. CDR3 bases: TGTGCCAGCAGCAGACCTACTAGCGGTTCCTACGAGCAGTACTTC.

The CDR3: CASSLQLMNTEAFF. Here the CDR3 DNA reads TGTGCCAGCAGCTTGCAGCTTATGAACACTGAAGCTTTCTTT. The chain couples TRBV11-1 to TRBJ1-1; D is ambiguous. V lost 3 bases and J 0 bases, leaving 8 bases between the germline ends. Germline values: CDR1 SGHAT, CDR2 FQDESV (reference sequence). This CDR3 has 14 residues.

The chain carries TRBV12-3 or TRBV12-4 and TRBJ1-5; a weak D match, TRBD1 (5 bases). V shed 2 bases and J shed 9 bases, with 11 bases lying between them. The CDR3 totals 13 residues. The CDR3 DNA follows: TGTGCCAGCAGTTTAACGGGGCGGCGGCCCCAGCATTTT. It specifies CASSLTGRRPQHF.

V gene TRBV4-3 combines with J gene TRBJ2-2; D call uncertain. With 3 bases removed from V and 4 bases from J, the gap between germline ends came to 9 bases. Germline CDR1 is LGHNA and CDR2 is YSLEER. The length of the CDR3 is 14 residues. The CDR3 is CASSQVLGTGELFF. For the CDR3, the DNA is TGCGCCAGCAGCCAGGTTTTGGGCACCGGGGAGCTGTTTTTT.

V gene TRBV4-3 combines with J gene TRBJ1-4; TRBD1 might be the D (6 bases). V was shortened by 0 bases and J by 6 bases, with 14 bases between the two germline ends. CDR1 LGHNA and CDR2 YSLEER come from the germline V gene. The CDR3 runs 16 residues. The CDR3 region has the DNA TGCGCCAGCAGCCAAGATGGAACAGGGTACGATGAAAAACTGTTTTTT. It is translated as CASSQDGTGYDEKLFF.

The chain has TRBV5-1 and TRBJ1-4, with D hard to call. The CDR3 is 13 residues long. Germline CDR1 is SGHRS and CDR2 is YFSETQ. The V and J ends lost 4 bases and 7 bases respectively, with 11 bases between them. The CDR3 DNA follows: TGCGCCAGCAGCCAAGGGTGGAGTGAAAAACTGTTTTTT. Translation: CASSQGWSEKLFF.

This chain connects TRBV15 to TRBJ1-2; possible D gene TRBD1, 5 bases. This CDR3 has 15 residues. CDR1 and CDR2 from the germline V gene are LNHNV and YYDKDF (reference sequence). V was trimmed by 0 bases and J by 6 bases, leaving 14 bases between them. CDR3: CATSREGNWGDGYTF. The CDR3 nucleotides are TGTGCCACCAGCAGAGAAGGTAACTGGGGCGATGGCTACACCTTC.

This chain uses TRBV4-1 with TRBJ1-3; no firm D call. The ends were cut back, 2 bases at V and 4 bases at J, with 15 bases in the middle. The CDR3 sequence is 16 residues long. Looked up from germline, CDR1 is MGHRA and CDR2 is YSYEKL. The DNA for the CDR3 is TGCGCCAGCAGCCAACGTATACGGGGATCCGGAAACACCATATATTTT. This sequence encodes CASSQRIRGSGNTIYF.

This chain links TRBV5-5 with TRBJ2-7; D uncertain. The germline V and J ends were trimmed by 2 bases and 3 bases, with 9 bases remaining between them. The CDR3 runs to 13 residues. CDR1 SGHKS and CDR2 YYEKEE come from the germline V gene (reference sequence). CDR3 nucleotides: TGTGCCAGCAGCTTAGGTCAGGACTACGAGCAGTACTTC. Translating it yields CASSLGQDYEQYF.

V usage is TRBV5-1 and J usage is TRBJ2-3; TRBD2 is a possible D gene (5 bases). The V gene's germline CDR1 is SGHRS and CDR2 YFSETQ. The CDR3 sequence is 14 residues long. The V and J ends lost 1 base and 5 bases respectively, with 11 bases between them. Here the CDR3 reads CASSLTGLVDTQYF. DNA of the CDR3: TGCGCCAGCAGCTTGACGGGATTGGTAGATACGCAGTATTTT.

The rearrangement links TRBV11-2 to TRBJ2-2; D gene unclear. Between the trimmed V and J ends, which lost 3 bases and 1 base, there was a span of 6 bases. Germline V CDR1 and CDR2: SGHAT, FQNNGV. The CDR3 has 14 amino acids. CDR3: CASSFVLNTGELFF. In DNA form, the CDR3 reads TGTGCCAGCAGCTTCGTTCTGAACACCGGGGAGCTGTTTTTT.

This clone was recorded only once. The rearrangement uses TRBV4-3 and TRBJ2-1; TRBD2 matches 11 bases. Germline V gene data show CDR1 as LGHNA and CDR2 as YSLEER. V was pared by 4 bases and J by 0 bases, with 2 bases of the junction left unmatched. CDR3 length: 16 residues. The CDR3 region is CASSLGLAGSYNEQFF. The CDR3 DNA reads as TGCGCCAGCAGCCTTGGACTAGCGGGCTCCTACAATGAGCAGTTCTTC.

CDR3 sequence: CATSEQDSLSNQPQHF. The CDR3, as DNA: TGTGCCACCAGTGAACAGGACAGCCTTAGCAATCAGCCCCAGCATTTT. The rearrangement joins TRBV24-1 to TRBJ1-5, with D maybe TRBD1 (6 bases). The germline gives CDR1 KGHDR, CDR2 SFDVKD. This CDR3 comprises 16 residues. V dropped 4 bases and J dropped 0 bases, with 12 bases sitting between them.